This TCR beta chain was profiled in a study of blood T cell repertoires in COVID-19. Using immunoSEQ multiplex PCR, the repertoire was profiled, and TCRdb retains in-frame clones only, with some absent. Of 200,000 to 250,000 clones listed, 80% to 90% are singletons. Participants reported their clinical history, and cohort assignment relied on those reports. Germline values: CDR1 MGHDK, CDR2 SYGVNS. With V trimmed by 7 bases and J by 4 bases, 7 bases remained unmatched. This CDR3 region has 14 residues. V gene TRBV25-1 combines with J gene TRBJ1-1; 9 bases are a match to TRBD1. The receptor was isolated from a woman between 18 and 29 years old in a cohort exposed to, infected with or recovered from COVID-19 (not recorded which). The sample taken for sequencing was PBMCs or T cells enriched from blood (not recorded which). CDR3 DNA sequence: TGTGCCAGCACCCGGTTGACAGGGGGCACTGAAGCTTTCTTT. It yields the protein CASTRLTGGTEAFF.